The 32 T cell receptor beta chains reported below all come from one sample, sequenced in a study of identifying expanded T cells in peripheral blood. Here immunoSEQ multiplex PCR was the method, and the copy in TCRdb shows in-frame clones only, minus some. The sample lists around 91,000 clones; around 88% were seen once. The sequencing input was blood. The receptors originated from a person between 18 and 69 years old in good health.

The V and J genes are TRBV5-5 and TRBJ1-2; no clear D. Germline assignment: CDR1 SGHKS and CDR2 YYEKEE (reference sequence). V was pared by 0 bases and J by 4 bases, with 7 bases between. The CDR3 sequence is 13 residues long. CDR3 loop: CASSLDRAYGYTF. The DNA for the CDR3 is TGTGCCAGCAGCTTGGACCGGGCCTATGGCTACACCTTC.

The chain recombines TRBV7-9 with TRBJ1-5; TRBD1 matches at 8 bases. This CDR3 has 14 residues. Germline-derived CDR1 and CDR2 are SEHNR and FQNEAQ (reference sequence). Trimming took 5 bases from V and 7 from J; bases not matched to a gene: 7. In nucleotides, the CDR3 is TGTGCCAGCAGCCCAGACAGGGGTGAGCAGCCCCAGCATTTT. Protein: CASSPDRGEQPQHF.

This rearrangement joins TRBV28 to TRBJ2-7; TRBD1 agrees at 8 bases. V gave up 8 bases and J gave up 3 bases; unmatched junction bases: 3. The CDR3 extends over 12 amino acids. In germline, CDR1 is MDHEN, CDR2 SYDVKM. Here the CDR3 reads CASFTGGYEQYF. CDR3 DNA sequence: TGTGCCAGCTTCACAGGGGGCTACGAGCAGTACTTC.

This clone was found a few times. The CDR3 region has the DNA TGTGCCAGCAGCACCCTGTCCCAACGTACGCAGTATTTT. Translation: CASSTLSQRTQYF. V is TRBV28 and J is TRBJ2-3; no clear D gene. The CDR3 spans 13 residues. Trimming removed 6 bases from V and 8 bases from J, with 15 bases in between. In germline, CDR1 is MDHEN, CDR2 SYDVKM. The variable domain in full, completed from reference TRBV28 and TRBJ2-3, reads DVKVTQSSRYLVKRTGEKVFLECVQDMDHENMFWYRQDPGLGLRLIYFSYDVKMKEKGDIPEGYSVSREKKERFSLILESASTNQTSMYLCASSTLSQRTQYFGPGTRLTVL.

This clone was seen a single time. V usage is TRBV6-1 and J usage is TRBJ1-6; 8 bases fit TRBD1. The germline V gene encodes CDR1 MNHNS and CDR2 SASEGT. V was pared by 6 bases and J by 5 bases, with 6 bases of the junction left unmatched. The CDR3 runs to 15 residues. The CDR3 loop reads CASRRDRGDNSPLHF. CDR3 nucleotide sequence: TGTGCCAGCAGGCGCGACAGGGGTGATAATTCACCCCTCCACTTT.

This chain connects TRBV19 to TRBJ2-3, with 10 positions matching TRBD1. This CDR3 is built from 16 residues. From germline, CDR1 is LNHDA and CDR2 SQIVND (reference sequence). The junction had 11 bases not matched to a gene; V was cut back by 5 bases and J by 6 bases. CDR3 residues: CASSRPTTGGPDTQYF. CDR3 nucleotide sequence: TGTGCCAGTAGTCGACCTACGACAGGGGGCCCCGATACGCAGTATTTT.

The V call is TRBV5-1, the J call TRBJ2-3; D not resolved. This CDR3 contains 15 residues. Trimming took 1 base from V and 2 from J, leaving 11 bases between them. Germline values: CDR1 SGHRS, CDR2 YFSETQ. CDR3 protein: CASSLFPEYTDTQYF. CDR3 nucleotides: TGCGCCAGCAGCTTGTTTCCAGAGTACACAGATACGCAGTATTTT.

In this sample, this clone turned up a few times. In DNA, the CDR3 is TGTGCCAGCAGCGGACTGCAGGGTGCTGGAAACACCATATATTTT. Its protein is CASSGLQGAGNTIYF. The chain links TRBV9 to TRBJ1-3; D possibly corresponds to TRBD1 (5 bases). Per the germline V gene, CDR1 is SGDLS and CDR2 is YYNGEE. The length of the CDR3 is 15 residues. V lost 3 bases to trimming and J lost 2 bases, with 12 bases between them. The whole variable domain, filled in from reference TRBV9 and TRBJ1-3, reads DSGVTQTPKHLITATGQRVTLRCSPRSGDLSVYWYQQSLDQGLQFLIQYYNGEERAKGNILERFSAQQFPDLHSELNLSSLELGDSALYFCASSGLQGAGNTIYFGEGSWLTVV.

The V call is TRBV27, the J call TRBJ2-2, with unresolved D. The CDR3 loop spans 19 amino acids. Trimming left V 3 bases short and J 1 base short, with 21 bases between. Germline V lookup: CDR1 MNHEY, CDR2 SMNVEV (reference sequence). CDR3 region: CASSFGRQNVLRNTGELFF. CDR3 nucleotide sequence: TGTGCCAGCAGTTTTGGCCGGCAGAACGTCTTAAGGAACACCGGGGAGCTGTTTTTT.

This chain links TRBV28 with TRBJ2-5; perhaps TRBD1 as D (6 bases). Germline assignment: CDR1 MDHEN and CDR2 SYDVKM. V was shortened by 8 bases and J by 2 bases, with 12 bases between the two germline ends. The CDR3 spans 13 residues. This chain's CDR3 is CASGTPHQETQYF. The CDR3 DNA reads as TGTGCCAGCGGGACACCTCATCAAGAGACCCAGTACTTC.

This rearrangement joins TRBV29-1 to TRBJ2-4, with D perhaps being TRBD1 or TRBD2 (6 bases each). The germline V gene has CDR1 SQVTM and CDR2 ANQGSEA. Trimming shortened V by 2 bases and J by 6 bases, and 11 bases separated the two germline ends. This CDR3 contains 13 residues. The CDR3 DNA reads TGCAGCGTTGAATGGGGGGCTGGAAACATTCAGTACTTC. This encodes CSVEWGAGNIQYF.

This clone was counted only a few times. This sequence joins TRBV27 and TRBJ1-2; a possible D gene is TRBD1 (5 bases). CDR3 length equals 13 residues. Germline V gives CDR1 MNHEY, CDR2 SMNVEV (reference sequence). V lost 3 bases and J 7 bases, leaving 12 bases between the germline ends. CDR3 DNA: TGTGCCAGCAGTTTTGGGGGGGGTCGTGGCTACACCTTC. Translating it yields CASSFGGGRGYTF.

The chain combines TRBV7-2 with TRBJ2-7; 8 bases agree with TRBD2. The CDR3 is made up of 14 amino acids. J was trimmed by 6 bases and V by 1 base; bases with no gene match: 5. Germline assignment: CDR1 SGHTA and CDR2 FQGNSA. This chain's CDR3 is CASSLVSGTGEQYF. As DNA, the CDR3 is TGTGCCAGCAGCTTAGTTAGCGGGACGGGCGAGCAGTACTTC.

The chain uses TRBV19 and TRBJ1-1; possibly TRBD1 for D (6 bases). Germline V CDR1 and CDR2: LNHDA, SQIVND (reference sequence). Trimming took off 5 bases at V and 4 bases at J, with 11 bases between the two ends. The CDR3 runs to 13 residues. The CDR3 nucleotides read TGTGCCAGTAGTGCATCCAGGGGCACTGAAGCTTTCTTT. Its translation: CASSASRGTEAFF.

This rearrangement joins TRBV6-5 to TRBJ2-7, with 7 positions matching TRBD1. Germline CDR1 MNHEY, CDR2 SVGAGI. CDR3 size: 13 residues. The V and J ends lost 6 bases and 3 bases, in that order; junction bases with no gene match: 5. This chain's CDR3 is CASRKRQGYEQYF. The CDR3, as DNA: TGTGCCAGCAGGAAAAGACAGGGCTACGAGCAGTACTTC.

The rearrangement links TRBV10-1 to TRBJ2-2; 7 nucleotides match TRBD1. Looked up from germline, CDR1 is WNHNN and CDR2 is SYGVQD (reference sequence). The J segment lost 4 bases and the V segment lost 9 bases, leaving 5 bases of the junction unmatched. This CDR3 is 13 amino acids long. This chain's CDR3 is CASGQVRTGELFF. CDR3 sequence (DNA): TGCGCCAGTGGACAGGTCCGCACCGGGGAGCTGTTTTTT.

The rearrangement joins TRBV5-4 to TRBJ2-7, with a weak D call TRBD1 (5 bases). The CDR3 has 13 amino acids. Trimming cost V 1 base and J 4 bases, with 9 bases left between them. Germline V gene sequence: CDR1 SGHNT, CDR2 YYREEE (reference sequence). CDR3 amino acids: CASSLKGSYEQYF. The CDR3 DNA reads TGTGCCAGCAGCTTGAAGGGGTCTTACGAGCAGTACTTC. The full variable domain, completed using reference TRBV5-4 and TRBJ2-7, is ETGVTQSPTHLIKTRGQQVTLRCSSQSGHNTVSWYQQALGQGPQFIFQYYREEENGRGNFPPRFSGLQFPNYSSELNVNALELDDSALYLCASSLKGSYEQYFGPGTRLTVT.

This chain uses TRBV7-9 with TRBJ2-2, with D maybe TRBD2 (6 bases). The CDR3 is 15 amino acids. V lost 0 bases to trimming and J lost 5 bases, with 10 bases between them. CDR1 and CDR2 (germline): SEHNR, FQNEAQ (reference sequence). CDR3 sequence reads: CASSLAAGGTGELFF. CDR3 DNA sequence: TGTGCCAGCAGCTTAGCAGCGGGCGGAACCGGGGAGCTGTTTTTT.

This chain joins TRBV5-1 and TRBJ2-3; 8 bases are shared with TRBD2. V shed 4 bases and J 6 bases; nucleotides not matched to a gene: 7. The germline gives CDR1 SGHRS, CDR2 YFSETQ. CDR3 length equals 14 residues. The CDR3 region has the DNA TGCGCCAGCAGCCCACTAGCGGAAATGGATACGCAGTATTTT. Its translation: CASSPLAEMDTQYF.

This clone was counted once. The rearrangement links TRBV28 to TRBJ1-3; no definite D call. Trimming took 4 bases from V and 4 from J, leaving 5 bases between them. The CDR3 has 12 amino acids. CDR1 MDHEN and CDR2 SYDVKM come from the germline V gene. As DNA, the CDR3 is TGTGCCAGCAGTTCCGAGGGAAACACCATATATTTT. Its protein product is CASSSEGNTIYF.

This clone turned up a few times. The chain uses TRBV10-3 and TRBJ2-7; D may be TRBD2 (5 bases). The ends were cut back, 4 bases at V and 4 bases at J, with 14 bases in the middle. Germline loops: CDR1 ENHRY, CDR2 SYGVKD. The CDR3 spans 14 residues. CDR3 sequence reads: CAISVGSSGYEQYF. DNA for the CDR3: TGTGCCATCAGTGTTGGGTCATCGGGATACGAGCAGTACTTC.

The gene calls are TRBV5-4 and TRBJ2-1, with 12 positions matching TRBD1. In germline, CDR1 is SGHNT, CDR2 YYREEE (reference sequence). V was pared by 4 bases and J by 6 bases, with 8 bases of the junction left unmatched. The CDR3 is 16 residues long. The CDR3 spells CASSTAGTGGLNEQFF. CDR3 DNA sequence: TGTGCCAGCAGCACAGCCGGGACAGGGGGCCTCAATGAGCAGTTCTTC.

A single count supports this clone. This rearrangement joins TRBV28 to TRBJ1-6; unclear D gene. With 2 bases removed from V and 10 bases from J, the gap between germline ends came to 15 bases. CDR1 and CDR2 (germline): MDHEN, SYDVKM. This CDR3 spans 15 amino acids. This CDR3 reads CASSLMFRLRSPLHF. CDR3 in DNA: TGTGCCAGCAGTTTAATGTTCCGGCTACGGTCACCCCTCCACTTT.

This clone occurred once. V usage is TRBV5-6 and J usage is TRBJ1-2; TRBD1 matches at 11 bases. Per the germline V gene, CDR1 is SGHDT and CDR2 is YYEEEE. V was pared by 4 bases and J by 7 bases, with 15 bases of the junction left unmatched. The CDR3 loop spans 17 amino acids. DNA of the CDR3: TGTGCCAGCAGCGTCTGGGACAGGGGGTTTGATGTGGGTGGCTACACCTTC. Encoded protein: CASSVWDRGFDVGGYTF.

V gene TRBV18 combines with J gene TRBJ1-1; D possibly corresponds to TRBD1 (5 bases). The V and J ends lost 3 bases and 7 bases respectively, with 12 bases between them. This CDR3 is 13 amino acids long. CDR1 and CDR2 (germline): KGHSH, LQKENI. Written as DNA, the CDR3 is TGTGCCAGCTCACCCCTCGGGGGGAATGAAGCTTTCTTT. This gives the protein CASSPLGGNEAFF.

V is TRBV14 and J is TRBJ1-1, with D perhaps TRBD1 (5 bases). Germline assignment: CDR1 SGHDN and CDR2 FVKESK. This CDR3 has 16 residues. The ends were cut back, 4 bases at V and 1 base at J, with 16 bases in the middle. The CDR3 protein is CASSRIGAARNTEAFF. CDR3 DNA: TGTGCCAGCAGCCGCATAGGGGCGGCGCGGAACACTGAAGCTTTCTTT. The entire variable domain, with the rest obtained from reference TRBV14 and TRBJ1-1, is as follows: EAGVTQFPSHSVIEKGQTVTLRCDPISGHDNLYWYRRVMGKEIKFLLHFVKESKQDESGMPNNRFLAERTGGTYSTLKVQPAELEDSGVYFCASSRIGAARNTEAFFGQGTRLTVV.

This chain joins TRBV6-1 and TRBJ2-7; 10 bases are a match to TRBD2. Trimming cost V 5 bases and J 2 bases; bases outside gene matches: 6. CDR1 is MNHNS, CDR2 SASEGT, per germline. The length of the CDR3 is 15 residues. The CDR3 nucleotides are TGTGCCAGCAGTCATTCTAGCGGGGGAACCTACGAGCAGTACTTC. Protein product: CASSHSSGGTYEQYF.

J is TRBJ1-1 and V is TRBV16; TRBD1 matches at 12 bases. Trimming cost V 0 bases and J 6 bases; bases outside gene matches: 5. The CDR3 totals 16 residues. Germline lookup yields CDR1 KGHSY and CDR2 FQNENV. CDR3 bases: TGTGCCAGCAGCCAATCGTTGGGACAGGGGGCAGCTGAAGCTTTCTTT. Translating gives CASSQSLGQGAAEAFF.

The V call is TRBV7-3, the J call TRBJ2-6; no firm D call. The CDR3 loop spans 15 amino acids. The germline CDR1 and CDR2 sequences are SGHTA and FQGTGA. The V end lost 5 bases, the J end lost 0 bases, and 8 bases lay between the germline ends. The CDR3, as DNA: TGTGCCAGCAGCCTAAGGAGCTCTGGGGCCAACGTCCTGACTTTC. This codes for CASSLRSSGANVLTF. Complete variable domain (other parts from reference TRBV7-3 and TRBJ2-6): GAGVSQTPSNKVTEKGKYVELRCDPISGHTALYWYRQSLGQGPEFLIYFQGTGAADDSGLPNDRFFAVRPEGSVSTLKIQRTERGDSAVYLCASSLRSSGANVLTFGAGSRLTVL.

The gene calls are TRBV27 and TRBJ1-1; a possible D gene is TRBD1 (6 bases). The V end lost 5 bases, the J end lost 0 bases, and 13 bases lay between the germline ends. CDR3 length: 15 amino acids. Germline CDR1 and CDR2: MNHEY and SMNVEV (reference sequence). The CDR3 sequence: CASSVRDTLNTEAFF. CDR3 nucleotide sequence: TGTGCCAGCAGTGTCCGGGACACCCTGAACACTGAAGCTTTCTTT.

The rearrangement joins TRBV6-1 to TRBJ1-5; TRBD1 matches at 8 bases. The V segment lost 8 bases and the J segment 4 bases; nucleotides outside the gene matches: 4. The CDR3 has 13 amino acids. CDR1 is MNHNS and CDR2 is SASEGT in the germline V gene. This CDR3 is CASGGTGNQPQHF. Written as DNA, the CDR3 is TGTGCCAGCGGAGGGACAGGTAATCAGCCCCAGCATTTT.

This sequence joins TRBV28 and TRBJ2-4; D possibly corresponds to TRBD1 (6 bases). The germline V gene has CDR1 MDHEN and CDR2 SYDVKM. V shed 5 bases and J shed 1 base, with 18 bases lying between them. The length of the CDR3 is 17 residues. CDR3 residues: CASSATSGVRAKNIQYF. CDR3 bases: TGTGCCAGCAGTGCCACGTCAGGGGTTAGGGCCAAAAACATTCAGTACTTC.